The 19 T cell receptor beta chains reported below all come from one sample, sequenced in a study of beta chain features in type 1 diabetes (dated by TCRdb to the late 2010s). These receptors have no known antigen. Study-wide findings and limitations: Type 1 diabetes patients showed a moderate but significant shortening of TCRB CDR3 length in all four CD4+ subsets.

Receptors were amplified or captured by the immunoSEQ multiplex PCR assay. The High Capacity cDNA Reverse Transcription Kit was used to reverse transcribe all of the isolated RNA, meaning that expressed TCRB transcripts were what got sequenced. The table comes from immuneACCESS by way of TCRdb, which keeps in-frame sequences with V and J called. Part of the clones is missing from these tables; in studies checked, under half for an unresolved V gene and the rest for unknown reasons. The sample table shows some 280,000 clones, and 14% are seen once. Over 0.015% of the sample is in the top ten clones. Sequencing was performed on naive CD4+ T cells from blood. The cell subset or site label of this sample denotes: true naive CD4+ T cells. The receptors stem from a man aged 25-40 years with type 1 diabetes.

This clone was seen only a few times. This sequence joins TRBV28 and TRBJ1-5; D remains ambiguous. Deletions cut 11 bases from V and 2 bases from J, with 19 bases between. Per germline, CDR1 MDHEN and CDR2 SYDVKM. The CDR3 loop spans 15 amino acids. The CDR3 protein is CACGAGRWGNQPQHF. For the CDR3, the DNA is TGTGCCTGCGGCGCGGGTCGTTGGGGCAATCAGCCCCAGCATTTT.

This rearrangement joins TRBV5-1 to TRBJ2-5; no clear D. Per germline, CDR1 SGHRS and CDR2 YFSETQ. The CDR3 extends over 12 amino acids. Trimming pared 2 bases from V and 0 bases from J, leaving 2 bases between. For the CDR3, the DNA is TGCGCCAGCAGCTTCGACCAAGAGACCCAGTACTTC. This translates into CASSFDQETQYF. The full variable domain, completed using reference TRBV5-1 and TRBJ2-5, is KAGVTQTPRYLIKTRGQQVTLSCSPISGHRSVSWYQQTPGQGLQFLFEYFSETQRNKGNFPGRFSGRQFSNSRSEMNVSTLELGDSALYLCASSFDQETQYFGPGTRLLVL.

The chain is built from TRBV2 and TRBJ2-7, with 9 bases lining up with TRBD2. This CDR3 spans 13 amino acids. Germline loops: CDR1 SNHLY, CDR2 FYNNEI. Trimming took 4 bases from V and 4 from J; bases not matched to a gene: 2. The CDR3, as DNA: TGTGCCAGCAGTGGCAGCGGGAGGTACGAGCAGTACTTC. It codes for CASSGSGRYEQYF.

In regard to this clone: This same CDR3 is encoded by further DNA sequences in the sample. This sequence joins TRBV6-6 and TRBJ2-3; 7 bases align to TRBD1. Looked up from germline, CDR1 is MNHNY and CDR2 is SVGAGI (reference sequence). CDR3 length: 13 amino acids. Trimming at V came to 5 bases and at J to 1 base, leaving 0 bases not matched to a gene. The CDR3 loop is CASSGQGTDTQYF. The CDR3 DNA is TGTGCCAGCAGTGGACAGGGCACAGATACGCAGTATTTT.

V usage is TRBV2 and J usage is TRBJ2-3; TRBD2 matches at 7 bases. Trimming removed 4 bases from V and 4 bases from J; junction bases left unmatched: 8. The germline CDR1 and CDR2 sequences are SNHLY and FYNNEI. The length of the CDR3 is 15 residues. The CDR3 DNA reads TGTGCCAGCAGTGCCTCGGGGGGAGGGCCAGATACGCAGTATTTT. Its translation is CASSASGGGPDTQYF.

The V gene is TRBV28, the J gene TRBJ1-5, with D perhaps matching TRBD1 (6 bases). V lost 4 bases and J lost 7, with 8 bases in between. In germline, CDR1 is MDHEN, CDR2 SYDVKM. The CDR3 extends over 12 amino acids. The CDR3 reads CASSSGEQPQHF. DNA for the CDR3: TGTGCCAGCAGTTCAGGGGAACAGCCCCAGCATTTT.

This chain uses TRBV4-2 with TRBJ2-1; 11 nucleotides match TRBD2. Germline-derived CDR1 and CDR2 are LGHNA and YNFKEQ. Germline trimming cut 0 bases from V and 7 bases from J; bases unmatched to any gene: 5. The CDR3 runs 16 residues. CDR3 bases: TGTGCCAGCAGCCAAGACCTAGCGGGAGGAAGGAATGAGCAGTTCTTC. It specifies CASSQDLAGGRNEQFF.

The chain links TRBV14 to TRBJ2-7; the D is unclear. The CDR3 is 15 residues long. The germline CDR1 and CDR2 sequences are SGHDN and FVKESK. V lost 0 bases, J lost 1 base, and 10 bases lay in between. The CDR3 region is CASSQDGPRSYEQYF. The CDR3 nucleotides read TGTGCCAGCAGCCAAGATGGTCCCAGATCCTACGAGCAGTACTTC. Looking up the rest from reference TRBV14 and TRBJ2-7 gives the full variable domain: EAGVTQFPSHSVIEKGQTVTLRCDPISGHDNLYWYRRVMGKEIKFLLHFVKESKQDESGMPNNRFLAERTGGTYSTLKVQPAELEDSGVYFCASSQDGPRSYEQYFGPGTRLTVT.

This chain links TRBV5-1 with TRBJ2-5; TRBD1 aligns across 9 bases. CDR1 and CDR2 (germline): SGHRS, YFSETQ. V lost 4 bases to trimming and J lost 4 bases; unmatched junction nucleotides: 8. The CDR3 spans 15 residues. The CDR3 here is CASSPGTGLGETQYF. The CDR3 DNA reads as TGCGCCAGCAGCCCAGGGACAGGGCTGGGAGAGACCCAGTACTTC.

The chain has TRBV14 and TRBJ1-1; D remains ambiguous. The CDR3 is 16 amino acids. The V and J ends lost 2 bases and 3 bases respectively, with 16 bases between them. CDR1 and CDR2 (germline): SGHDN, FVKESK. The CDR3 nucleotides read TGTGCCAGCAGCCAACTCTCCGGGAGGGCCGACACTGAAGCTTTCTTT. Its translation: CASSQLSGRADTEAFF. The whole variable domain, remainder taken from reference TRBV14 and TRBJ1-1, is EAGVTQFPSHSVIEKGQTVTLRCDPISGHDNLYWYRRVMGKEIKFLLHFVKESKQDESGMPNNRFLAERTGGTYSTLKVQPAELEDSGVYFCASSQLSGRADTEAFFGQGTRLTVV.

The J gene is TRBJ2-5, the V gene TRBV5-1; 10 bases agree with TRBD1. This CDR3 has 14 amino acids. V lost 7 bases and J lost 5; bases outside the gene matches: 8. Looked up from germline, CDR1 is SGHRS and CDR2 is YFSETQ. The CDR3 DNA reads TGCGCCAGCTTTACCGGGACAGGGGTGGAGACCCAGTACTTC. Translating gives CASFTGTGVETQYF. The full variable domain, with the rest looked up from reference TRBV5-1 and TRBJ2-5, is KAGVTQTPRYLIKTRGQQVTLSCSPISGHRSVSWYQQTPGQGLQFLFEYFSETQRNKGNFPGRFSGRQFSNSRSEMNVSTLELGDSALYLCASFTGTGVETQYFGPGTRLLVL.

V gene TRBV28 combines with J gene TRBJ1-1, with TRBD1 identical over 7 bases. The length of the CDR3 is 14 residues. V lost 5 bases and J lost 11; bases outside the gene matches: 14. Germline CDR1 MDHEN, CDR2 SYDVKM. CDR3 sequence (DNA): TGTGCCAGCAGTAGGGGGACAGAAAGGATAATGGCTTTCTTT. Translating it yields CASSRGTERIMAFF.

In its sample, this clone was seen a few times. J is TRBJ1-2 and V is TRBV7-8; perhaps TRBD1 as D (6 bases). The CDR3 is 14 amino acids. V was clipped by 0 bases and J by 9 bases, with 14 bases between them. Germline loops: CDR1 SGHVS, CDR2 FQNEAQ. The chain's CDR3 is CASSLALRGARYTF. CDR3 in DNA: TGTGCCAGCAGCTTAGCGCTTCGGGGGGCGCGCTACACCTTC.

Only a few counts were recorded for this clone. Within the sample, other DNA sequences also encode this same CDR3. The chain has TRBV18 and TRBJ2-3, with D possibly TRBD1 on 5 matching bases. The germline V gene has CDR1 KGHSH and CDR2 LQKENI. The ends were cut back, 3 bases at V and 1 base at J, with 8 bases in the middle. The length of the CDR3 is 14 residues. CDR3 sequence: CASSPQGGTDTQYF. The CDR3 coding sequence is TGTGCCAGCTCACCCCAAGGGGGCACAGATACGCAGTATTTT.

The chain couples TRBV7-6 to TRBJ2-1; D is possibly TRBD1 (5 bases). Germline V gene data show CDR1 as SGHVS and CDR2 as FNYEAQ. The length of the CDR3 is 14 residues. V was cut by 5 bases and J by 9 bases, with 17 bases left in between. The CDR3 is CASSNKQRQSEQFF. The DNA of the CDR3 is TGTGCCAGCAGCAACAAACAGAGACAGAGTGAGCAGTTCTTC.

A few counts support this clone. The chain is built from TRBV28 and TRBJ1-5; D is undetermined. The V gene lost 6 bases and the J gene lost 4 bases, with 10 bases spanning the gap. This CDR3 contains 13 residues. The germline V gene encodes CDR1 MDHEN and CDR2 SYDVKM. The CDR3 nucleotides read TGTGCCAGCAGCCGGGATCCTAATCAGCCCCAGCATTTT. It yields the protein CASSRDPNQPQHF.

In this sample, this clone turned up a few times. V gene TRBV7-2 combines with J gene TRBJ1-2; possible D gene TRBD1, 5 bases. This CDR3 spans 13 amino acids. Looked up from germline, CDR1 is SGHTA and CDR2 is FQGNSA. Trimming cost V 3 bases and J 8 bases, with 13 bases left between them. CDR3 protein: CASSLGPPRGYTF. CDR3 nucleotides: TGTGCCAGCAGCTTGGGGCCACCTCGGGGCTACACCTTC.

The rearrangement joins TRBV6-5 to TRBJ2-3; the D is unclear. This CDR3 comprises 13 residues. The V end was cut by 6 bases, the J end by 0 bases, with 7 bases between. Germline lookup yields CDR1 MNHEY and CDR2 SVGAGI. The CDR3 bases are TGTGCCAGCAGACACCCTAGCACAGATACGCAGTATTTT. Its protein is CASRHPSTDTQYF.

V is TRBV5-4 and J is TRBJ2-7; 10 bases align to TRBD2. Trimming cost V 4 bases and J 0 bases; bases outside gene matches: 4. The length of the CDR3 is 15 residues. The germline V gene has CDR1 SGHNT and CDR2 YYREEE (reference sequence). CDR3 in DNA: TGTGCCAGCAGCAGCAGCGGGAGGGCCTCCTACGAGCAGTACTTC. This sequence encodes CASSSSGRASYEQYF.